Sequencing of this TCR beta chain was carried out in a study of T cells in Graves' hyperthyroidism and ophthalmopathy (dated by TCRdb to about 2019). For the wider study: Peripheral blood samples were taken at the time of initial diagnosis, prior to any treatment. TCR V-J signatures able to tell the groups apart were searched for in a discovery cohort of 90 to 100 patients, of whom roughly 42 had Graves' ophthalmopathy and 57 had stable Graves' hyperthyroidism. Prospective prediction of ophthalmopathy was tested in an independent validation cohort consisting of fewer than 20 hyperthyroidism patients and 15 to 17 patients who later progressed to ophthalmopathy. The 85 to 100 discovery patients were randomly split 7:3 into training and test sets. In more than 5 Graves' hyperthyroidism patients, the study also compared T-cell repertoires from thyroid tissue with T-cell repertoires from blood. Once sampling was done, hyperthyroidism patients were given methimazole at a starting dose of 30 mg daily, whereas ophthalmopathy patients were given high-dose intravenous methylprednisolone. The paper reports TCR Vbeta CDR3 sequencing of over 130 peripheral blood samples: some 41 ophthalmopathy, 75 to 80 hyperthyroidism and approximately 17 progressor patients.

Ophthalmopathy patients had moderately to severely active disease, Clinical Activity Score of at least 3, NOSPECS grade of at least 4, and duration under 3 months. Patients with uncontrolled infections, other autoimmune diseases, pregnancy or lactation were excluded. Diagnoses were based on clinical symptoms, serum thyroxine and TRAb, thyroid ultrasound and orbital computed tomography. PBMCs were isolated from 10 ml of fresh peripheral blood by Ficoll-Paque density gradient centrifugation. Total RNA was extracted with Trizol reagent, and quality was checked on an Agilent 2100 Bioanalyzer. Per the germline V gene, SNHLY is the CDR1 and FYNNEI is the CDR2. The CDR3 measures 12 amino acids from cysteine to phenylalanine. Only the CDR3 DNA stays, 36 bases, in frame from base 1. The V and J ends are trimmed by 6 bases and 5 bases, leaving 8 bases between them. This clonotype was recorded many times. It lacks a known antigen. The input lacks base qualities; no much larger clone sits a single base away.

TCR beta CDR3 regions were amplified from RNA transcripts. For the first round of RT-PCR on the TCR CDR3, the HTBI primer set was used together with the Qiagen OneStep RT-PCR kit. A second multiplex PCR round built the libraries, followed by size selection and purification. Sequencing of the libraries was done on an Illumina HiSeq2000 using paired-end 100 bp reads. On the study's bioinformatics: Raw data were processed with SOAPnuke, discarding reads with adapters, uncalled bases, mean Phred below 15, or no exact constant-primer or identifier match. COPE v1.2.5 was used to merge high-quality paired reads, and clonotypes were defined as unique nucleotide sequences. MiTCR v1.1 was used to align clonotypes to the IMGT TRBV, TRBD and TRBJ reference segments. Analysis was restricted to V-J combinations with a frequency above 0.0001, which covered roughly 99% of repertoires. A TCS score was defined as the ratio of F50 (clonal expansion) to E x V (chaos), with BLOSUM62-based TCRdist applied between CDR3 peptides within each V-J. Welch's t-statistics and random forest reduced around 510 V-J features to under 15, which were used in a naive Bayes classifier (R e1071). In-frame beta chains were kept once TCRdb had trimmed the public reads at Q25 with fastp and called clones with MiXCR. Every distinct CDR3 protein forms one entry, paired with its most common genes and DNA. The V and J calls reflect TCRdb's pipeline rather than the authors' work. The sample data list about 610,000 distinct CDR3 sequences, and approximately 16% of these were observed just once. Roughly 3.5% of the sample rests with the top ten.

Overall study results and their limits: A model built on a 13 V-J signature distinguished ophthalmopathy from stable hyperthyroidism, reaching 85% to 90% sensitivity and approximately 81% specificity in cross-validation and 80%/75% in testing. In validation, progression to ophthalmopathy was predicted by the model with more than 65% sensitivity and 72.22% specificity, a median of 6.5 months before onset. Sample size was not statistically predetermined, and blinding of investigators to group allocation was not performed. Most expanded thyroid clonotypes (frequency above 0.001) were also detected in blood, suggesting blood repertoires may reflect thyroid immune responses.

The sequencing sample was made of blood. The clonotype was recovered from a woman aged 40 to 50 with Graves' ophthalmopathy. The chain uses TRBV2 and TRBJ2-1, with an unclear D gene assignment. The CDR3 here reads CASSPWHNEQFF. The DNA sequence follows: TGTGCCAGCAGCCCTTGGCACAATGAGCAGTTCTTC.